The rows below give T cell receptor beta chains drawn from one sample of a study of T cells in Graves' hyperthyroidism and ophthalmopathy. TCRdb itself ran the multiplex PCR reads through MiXCR, one entry per CDR3 protein. This table holds some 420,000 distinct CDR3 sequences, roughly an eighth found once. The sequencing sample was made of blood. The receptor set was obtained from a woman aged 18-29 years with Graves' hyperthyroidism. Both conserved end residues are part of each CDR3. A D gene is named only where the DNA matches it firmly. Only some rows state a clone size, as once, few, many or a class for expanded clones.

clone_size,v_call,j_call,d_call,cdr3_aa,cdr3_nt
many,TRBV29-1,TRBJ2-1,TRBD2,CSVALAGGGSEQFF,TGCAGCGTTGCTCTAGCGGGAGGGGGGAGTGAGCAGTTCTTC
few,TRBV7-2,TRBJ2-7,NA,CASSYGLWGSYEQYF,TGTGCCAGCAGCTACGGCCTTTGGGGCTCCTACGAGCAGTACTTC
many,TRBV3-1,TRBJ1-1,NA,CASSHRGEHTEAFF,TGTGCCAGCAGCCATAGGGGGGAGCACACTGAAGCTTTCTTT
NA,TRBV30,TRBJ1-1,NA,CAGDHETEAFF,TGTGCCGGGGACCATGAGACTGAAGCTTTCTTT
many,TRBV19,TRBJ1-5,NA,CASSIGNQPQHF,TGTGCCAGTAGTATTGGTAATCAGCCCCAGCATTTT
many,TRBV11-2,TRBJ2-5,TRBD2,CASSLSQAGGQETQYF,TGTGCCAGCAGCTTAAGCCAGGCGGGAGGCCAAGAGACCCAGTACTTC
NA,TRBV6-6,TRBJ2-7,TRBD2,CASSYSTSGWYEQYF,TGTGCCAGCAGTTACTCGACTAGCGGGTGGTACGAGCAGTACTTC
once,TRBV7-9,TRBJ1-1,NA,CASSSTSLGMSTEAFF,TGTGCCAGCAGCTCAACAAGTTTGGGAATGAGCACTGAAGCTTTCTTT
many,TRBV28,TRBJ2-7,TRBD1,CASSSDRGKYEQYF,TGTGCCAGCAGTTCAGACAGGGGAAAGTACGAGCAGTACTTC
many,TRBV20-1,TRBJ1-1,NA,CSATKGGMNTEAFF,TGCAGTGCAACCAAAGGGGGTATGAACACTGAAGCTTTCTTT
many,TRBV2,TRBJ1-3,NA,CASSGAQVAGNTIYF,TGTGCCAGCAGTGGAGCACAGGTTGCTGGAAACACCATATATTTT
few,TRBV12-3/TRBV12-4,TRBJ1-4,NA,CASSLGLGSINEKLFF,TGTGCCAGCAGTTTAGGTCTGGGCAGTATTAATGAAAAACTGTTTTTT
NA,TRBV7-2,TRBJ1-1,NA,CASSPNGEYRRGPEAFF,TGTGCCAGCAGCCCCAACGGGGAGTACCGGCGTGGGCCTGAAGCTTTCTTT
few,TRBV29-1,TRBJ1-2,NA,CSVWDNTRLDGYTF,TGCAGCGTTTGGGATAACACCAGACTAGATGGCTACACCTTC
NA,TRBV5-6,TRBJ2-7,TRBD1,CASSPDDRVDEQYF,TGTGCCAGCAGCCCCGACGACAGGGTAGACGAGCAGTACTTC
few,TRBV29-1,TRBJ2-1,NA,CSVEGTQAYNEQFF,TGCAGCGTTGAGGGGACTCAAGCCTACAATGAGCAGTTCTTC
NA,TRBV20-1,TRBJ2-3,NA,CSARSGDGTDTQYF,TGCAGTGCTAGATCGGGGGATGGCACAGATACGCAGTATTTT
NA,TRBV27,TRBJ2-1,TRBD2,CASSPRLARYNEQFF,TGTGCCAGCAGTCCACGACTAGCGAGGTACAATGAGCAGTTCTTC
many,TRBV12-3/TRBV12-4,TRBJ2-2,TRBD1,CASSLTGDTGELFF,TGTGCCAGCAGCCTAACAGGGGACACCGGGGAGCTGTTTTTT
NA,TRBV7-9,TRBJ1-1,NA,CASSYRQRTEAFF,TGTGCCAGCAGCTACAGACAGCGAACTGAAGCTTTCTTT
many,TRBV12-3/TRBV12-4,TRBJ2-3,TRBD2,CASRLAGVGTDTQYF,TGTGCCAGCCGATTAGCGGGAGTTGGCACAGATACGCAGTATTTT
once,TRBV20-1,TRBJ2-7,NA,CSAEGAYEQYF,TGCAGTGCCGAGGGGGCCTACGAGCAGTACTTC
few,TRBV30,TRBJ2-1,TRBD1,CACTGTGGSFRYNEQFF,TGTGCCTGCACCGGGACAGGGGGTTCTTTTCGGTACAATGAGCAGTTCTTC
few,TRBV10-3,TRBJ2-1,TRBD2,CAISGSGRDYEQFF,TGTGCCATCTCGGGTAGCGGGAGGGACTATGAGCAGTTCTTC